The 15 T cell receptor beta chains below come from one sample, sequenced in a study of T cells in localized non-small cell lung cancer. Assay: immunoSEQ multiplex PCR; the TCRdb copy retains only in-frame clones and omits some. The sample lists roughly 50,000 clones, approximately 83% occurring once. The sequencing here drew on peripheral blood, taken before any cancer treatment. The receptors shown here come from a female donor aged 60 or older with stage II squamous cell lung carcinoma.

The rearrangement joins TRBV7-2 to TRBJ1-1, with TRBD1 as a possible D gene (6 bases). CDR1 is SGHTA, CDR2 FQGNSA, per germline. The CDR3 consists of 16 residues. Trimming removed 0 bases at V and 2 bases at J, with 13 bases between. CDR3 nucleotides: TGTGCCAGCAGCTTAGCCCCACCAGGGGTTAACACTGAAGCTTTCTTT. Protein: CASSLAPPGVNTEAFF.

The V call is TRBV4-3, the J call TRBJ2-5; TRBD2 matches at 11 bases. V lost 4 bases and J lost 3; bases outside the gene matches: 1. The CDR3 extends over 14 amino acids. Germline V gene lookup returns CDR1 LGHNA and CDR2 YSLEER. The CDR3 DNA is TGCGCCAGCAGCCGACTAGCGGGGAAAGAGACCCAGTACTTC. This codes for CASSRLAGKETQYF.

This clone appeared a single time. The J gene is TRBJ1-5, the V gene TRBV21-1; the listed D gene, TRBD1, was not tested against the DNA. TRBV21-1 is a listed pseudogene. The CDR3 is 17 residues long. The CDR3, as DNA: TGTGCCAGCAGCAAAGATAGGGGCCAGGAGACAAATCAGCCCCAGCATTTT. This codes for CASSKDRGQETNQPQHF.

As concerns this clone: Relative to the germline gene, one junction end is altered; a read error may explain this. This chain joins TRBV18 and TRBJ1-1; D is perhaps TRBD1 (5 bases). The CDR3 loop spans 13 amino acids. Germline V gene lookup returns CDR1 KGHSH and CDR2 LQKENI. The CDR3 spells CASQGTLKTEAFF. Here the CDR3 DNA reads TGTGCCAGTCAAGGGACCCTGAAGACTGAAGCTTTCTTT.

This clone is a singleton in its sample. V is TRBV19 and J is TRBJ2-1, with D tentatively TRBD1 or TRBD2 (5 bases each). The CDR3 totals 14 residues. Trimming stripped 9 bases from V and 4 bases from J, with 16 bases between. CDR1 LNHDA and CDR2 SQIVND come from the germline V gene (reference sequence). The CDR3 spells CASQRGDRYNEQFF. The DNA for the CDR3 is TGTGCCAGCCAGAGAGGGGATCGGTACAATGAGCAGTTCTTC. The full variable domain, its missing parts supplied by reference TRBV19 and TRBJ2-1, is DGGITQSPKYLFRKEGQNVTLSCEQNLNHDAMYWYRQDPGQGLRLIYYSQIVNDFQKGDIAEGYSVSREKKESFPLTVTSAQKNPTAFYLCASQRGDRYNEQFFGPGTRLTVL.

The J gene is TRBJ2-3, the V gene TRBV7-8, with D maybe TRBD2 (7 bases). The germline V and J ends were trimmed by 2 bases and 5 bases, with 17 bases remaining between them. The CDR3 has 16 amino acids. Germline V gene lookup returns CDR1 SGHVS and CDR2 FQNEAQ. This chain's CDR3 is CASSLSSRGGIDTQYF. The CDR3 coding sequence is TGTGCCAGCAGCTTATCATCTAGGGGGGGAATAGATACGCAGTATTTT.

CDR3 protein: CASTSSPYGNQPQHF. CDR3 coding DNA: TGTGCCAGCACGAGTAGCCCTTACGGCAATCAGCCCCAGCATTTT. The chain combines TRBV6-1 with TRBJ1-5; no definite D call. The germline gives CDR1 MNHNS, CDR2 SASEGT. This CDR3 has 15 residues. V lost 7 bases and J 2 bases, leaving 15 bases between the germline ends.

The CDR3: CASSSGTSSYNEQFF. In DNA, the CDR3 is TGCGCCAGCAGCTCCGGGACTAGCTCCTACAATGAGCAGTTCTTC. V gene TRBV5-1 combines with J gene TRBJ2-1, with 8 bases aligning to TRBD2. The CDR3 loop spans 15 amino acids. The trim removed 3 bases at V and 0 bases at J, leaving 2 bases unmatched. CDR1 is SGHRS, CDR2 YFSETQ, per germline.

This chain uses TRBV5-6 with TRBJ2-3; the D gene could be TRBD1 or TRBD2 (6 bases each). Trimming stripped 3 bases from V and 7 bases from J, with 15 bases between. The germline V gene has CDR1 SGHDT and CDR2 YYEEEE. CDR3 length equals 14 residues. The CDR3 spells CASSWPRGDNTQYF. The CDR3 DNA sequence: TGTGCCAGCAGCTGGCCGAGGGGGGATAATACGCAGTATTTT.

The chain employs TRBV11-3 and TRBJ2-1; possibly TRBD2 for D (5 bases). The CDR3 is 12 amino acids. Between the trimmed V and J ends, which lost 5 bases and 9 bases, there was a span of 11 bases. Germline CDR1 reads SGHNT; CDR2 reads YENEEA. In DNA form, the CDR3 reads TGTGCCAGCAGCCTAGTTGGGAGTGAGCAGTTCTTC. Protein: CASSLVGSEQFF.

The chain couples TRBV10-2 to TRBJ2-7, with D perhaps matching TRBD1 or TRBD2 (5 bases each). Germline V lookup: CDR1 WSHSY, CDR2 SAAADI. The V end lost 6 bases, the J end lost 3 bases, and 12 bases lay between the germline ends. The CDR3 has 13 amino acids. As DNA, the CDR3 is TGCGCCAGCAGGTCCGGGACCAACTACGAGCAGTACTTC. Translated: CASRSGTNYEQYF.

The J gene is TRBJ1-1, the V gene TRBV2, with D perhaps TRBD1 (5 bases). The V gene lost 2 bases and the J gene lost 1 base, with 8 bases spanning the gap. Germline lookup yields CDR1 SNHLY and CDR2 FYNNEI. The CDR3 covers 14 residues. The CDR3 bases are TGTGCCAGCAGTGAACGCAGGGAGAACACTGAAGCTTTCTTT. Translated, it gives CASSERRENTEAFF.

The genes are TRBV15 and TRBJ2-7; 7 bases map to TRBD1. The trim removed 6 bases at V and 5 bases at J, leaving 7 bases unmatched. The CDR3 has 13 residues. CDR1 LNHNV and CDR2 YYDKDF come from the germline V gene (reference sequence). The CDR3, as DNA: TGTGCCACCAGGGAGACAGGGATCCACGAGCAGTACTTC. As protein: CATRETGIHEQYF.

The chain joins TRBV16 to TRBJ1-3; D is possibly TRBD1 (5 bases). V was clipped by 3 bases and J by 9 bases, with 21 bases between them. CDR3 length equals 16 residues. From germline, CDR1 is KGHSY and CDR2 FQNENV. The CDR3 is CASSHSSGSQRGTIYF. CDR3 coding DNA: TGTGCCAGCAGCCATTCCTCCGGATCCCAAAGGGGCACCATATATTTT.

This chain joins TRBV5-1 and TRBJ1-2; maybe TRBD1 (6 bases). The CDR3 length is 13 residues. Germline lookup yields CDR1 SGHRS and CDR2 YFSETQ. Trimming stripped 2 bases from V and 6 bases from J, with 11 bases between. This chain's CDR3 is CASSFRQDNGYTF. The CDR3 bases are TGCGCCAGCAGCTTCCGACAGGACAATGGCTACACCTTC.